This TCR beta chain appears in the sequencing data of a study of cytomegalovirus exposure and HLA in healthy donors. General observations from the study: Previous analysis showed most TCR beta V segments were productive about 87% or about 30% of the time. The authors later found TCR association rates varying by HLA locus, with DRB1 most and HLA-C fewest.

Primers: 60 Vbeta forward and 13 Jbeta reverse. This table comes from immunoSEQ multiplex PCR, and its TCRdb copy is limited to in-frame clones, with some not included. The sample lists approximately 100,000 clones, 60% to 85% occurring once. Concerning this clone itself: The target antigen is unknown.

Sequenced material: PBMCs. This receptor was taken from a woman aged 40-49 years in good health and CMV-seronegative.

This CDR3 is CASSLTSTEAFF. CDR3 nucleotide sequence: TGTGCCAGCAGCTTAACCAGCACTGAAGCTTTCTTT. The V call is TRBV13, the J call TRBJ1-1; no reliable D call. Germline-derived CDR1 and CDR2 are PRHDT and FYEKMQ (reference sequence). The CDR3 sequence is 12 residues long. Deletions cut 2 bases from V and 4 bases from J, with 5 bases between.